This record concerns one T cell receptor beta chain sequence. RNA totalling about 0.45 to 1 ug underwent reverse transcription with random hexamers. TCRdb re-called the immunoSEQ multiplex PCR reads through MiXCR, storing one row per CDR3 protein. The table lists 180,000 or so distinct CDR3 sequences, around 95% of them singletons, with approximately 0.09% in the top ten. The sample originates from a study of CD8 T cells in Susac syndrome. TCR beta from blood CD8+ and CD4+ T cells was sequenced. Sequencing was performed on CD4+ T cells from PBMCs. The TCR comes from a human donor with multiple sclerosis.

The CDR3 DNA is TGTGCCAGCAGCCCGGGACCCTTCTACGAGCAGTACTTC. Translation gives CASSPGPFYEQYF. The chain has TRBV3-1 and TRBJ2-7; D is tentatively TRBD1 or TRBD2 (5 bases each). V was clipped by 4 bases and J by 3 bases, with 10 bases between them. The CDR3 sequence is 13 residues long. The V gene's germline CDR1 is LGHDT and CDR2 YNNKEL (reference sequence).